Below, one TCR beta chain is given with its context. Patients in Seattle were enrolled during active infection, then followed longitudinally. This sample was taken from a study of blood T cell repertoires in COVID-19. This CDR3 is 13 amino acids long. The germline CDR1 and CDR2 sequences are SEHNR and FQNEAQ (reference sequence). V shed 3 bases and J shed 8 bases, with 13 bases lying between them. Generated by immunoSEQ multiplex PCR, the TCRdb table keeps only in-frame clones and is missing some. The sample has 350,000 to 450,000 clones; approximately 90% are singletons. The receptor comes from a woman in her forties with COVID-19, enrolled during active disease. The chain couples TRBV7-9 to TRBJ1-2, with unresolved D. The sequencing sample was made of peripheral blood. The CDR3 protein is CASSFFPLRGYTF. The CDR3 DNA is TGTGCCAGCAGCTTTTTCCCTTTGAGGGGCTACACCTTC.